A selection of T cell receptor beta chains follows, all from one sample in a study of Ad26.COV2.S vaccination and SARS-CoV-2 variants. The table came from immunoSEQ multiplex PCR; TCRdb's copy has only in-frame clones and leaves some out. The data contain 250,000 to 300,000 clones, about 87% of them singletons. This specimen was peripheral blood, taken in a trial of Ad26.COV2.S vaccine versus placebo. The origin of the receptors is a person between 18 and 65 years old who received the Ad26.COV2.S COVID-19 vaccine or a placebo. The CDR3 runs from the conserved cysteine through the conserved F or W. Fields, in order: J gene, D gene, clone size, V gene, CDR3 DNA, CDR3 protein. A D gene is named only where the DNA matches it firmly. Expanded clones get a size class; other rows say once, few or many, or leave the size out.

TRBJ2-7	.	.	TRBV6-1	TGTGCCAGCAGTGAAGCCCCAGGGGCGACCTACGAGCAGTACTTC	CASSEAPGATYEQYF
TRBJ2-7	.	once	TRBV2	TGTGCCAGCAGTGTGGACTATGTCGGCGAGCAGTACTTC	CASSVDYVGEQYF
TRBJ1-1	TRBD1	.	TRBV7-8	TGTGCCAGCAGCTTAGTAGAGGGGGCTGGCACTGAAGCTTTCTTT	CASSLVEGAGTEAFF
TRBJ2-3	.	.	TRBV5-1	TGCGCCAGCAGCTTGGTAGCGGTAGCAGATACGCAGTATTTT	CASSLVAVADTQYF
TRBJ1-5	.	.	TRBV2	TGTGCCAGCAGTTGGGGCGGGGGGAGCGACCAGCCCCAGCATTTT	CASSWGGGSDQPQHF
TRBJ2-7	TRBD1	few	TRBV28	TGTGCCAGCAGGGCAGGGGGCGCGGACTACGAGCAGTACTTC	CASRAGGADYEQYF
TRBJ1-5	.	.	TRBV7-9	TGTGCCAGCAGTCGACAGAGCAATCAGCCCCAGCATTTT	CASSRQSNQPQHF
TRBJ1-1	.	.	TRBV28	TGTGCCAGCAGTCCAAACGGACAGACCATGAACACTGAAGCTTTCTTT	CASSPNGQTMNTEAFF
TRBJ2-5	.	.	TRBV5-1	TGCGCCAGCAGCCGGGTTTCGGAGACCCAGTACTTC	CASSRVSETQYF
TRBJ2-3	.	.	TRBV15	TGTGCCACCAGCAGAGATCAGAGGGGAGATACGCAGTATTTT	CATSRDQRGDTQYF
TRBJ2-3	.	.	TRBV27	TGTGCCAGCAGTTTTGGTGGGATACGCACAGATACGCAGTATTTT	CASSFGGIRTDTQYF
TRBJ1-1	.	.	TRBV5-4	TGTGCCAGCAGCTTGGACACTGAAGCTTTCTTT	CASSLDTEAFF
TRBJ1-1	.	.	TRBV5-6	TGTGCCAGCAGCTCCTCGGACAGCAACACTGAAGCTTTCTTT	CASSSSDSNTEAFF
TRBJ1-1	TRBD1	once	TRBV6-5	TGTGCCAGCAGGGACAGGGGGCTCACTGAAGCTTTCTTT	CASRDRGLTEAFF
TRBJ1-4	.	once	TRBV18	TGTGCCAGCTCACCCGGGAGGGGTGAAAAACTGTTTTTT	CASSPGRGEKLFF
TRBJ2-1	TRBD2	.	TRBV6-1	TGTGCCAGCAGTGCGTCCCGTCATAGACTAGCGGGAGTACCGAACAATGAGCAGTTCTTC	CASSASRHRLAGVPNNEQFF
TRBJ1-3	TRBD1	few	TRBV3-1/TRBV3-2	TGTGCCAGCGGACAGGGGACTGGAAACACCATATATTTT	CASGQGTGNTIYF
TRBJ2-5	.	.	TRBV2	TGTGCCAGCAGTGAAGGGGGGCGCCTCCAAGAGACCCAGTACTTC	CASSEGGRLQETQYF
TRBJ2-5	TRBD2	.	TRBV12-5	TGTGCTAGTGGTTTGAGGCTAGCGGGGGGGCAAGAGACCCAGTACTTC	CASGLRLAGGQETQYF
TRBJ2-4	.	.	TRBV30	TGTGCCTGGAGTGTATCCTTAGCGTCTCTAGCCAAAAACATTCAGTACTTC	CAWSVSLASLAKNIQYF
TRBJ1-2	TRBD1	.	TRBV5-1	TGCGCCAGCAGCTTAGACAGGGTTGGCTATGGCTACACCTTC	CASSLDRVGYGYTF
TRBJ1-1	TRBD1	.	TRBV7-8	TGTGCCAGCAGCTTCCAGGGGGAGACTGAAGCTTTCTTT	CASSFQGETEAFF
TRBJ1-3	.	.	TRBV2	TGTGCCAGCAGTGAGACAGTCCTAGGAAACACCATATATTTT	CASSETVLGNTIYF
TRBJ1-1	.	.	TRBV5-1	TGCGCCAGCAGCTTGACAGGGAACATGAACACTGAAGCTTTCTTT	CASSLTGNMNTEAFF
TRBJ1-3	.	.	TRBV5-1	TGCGCCAGCAGCCCGAGAGGCTCTGGAAACACCATATATTTT	CASSPRGSGNTIYF
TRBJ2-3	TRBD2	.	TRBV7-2	TGTGCCAGCAGCTCCGGACTAGCGGGAGCGACAGATACGCAGTATTTT	CASSSGLAGATDTQYF
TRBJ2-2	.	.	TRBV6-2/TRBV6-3	TGTGCCAGCAGTTACGGGGGACCCGGGGAGCTGTTTTTT	CASSYGGPGELFF
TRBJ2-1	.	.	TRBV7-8	TGTGCCAGCAGCTTAATACCTAGTCGCGATGAGCAGTTCTTC	CASSLIPSRDEQFF
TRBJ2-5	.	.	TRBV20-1	TGCAGTGCTAGATCATCAGAGACCCAGTACTTC	CSARSSETQYF
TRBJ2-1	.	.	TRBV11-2	TGTGCCAGCAGCTTCAAGCCCCTACCTACTTTCTACAATGAGCAGTTCTTC	CASSFKPLPTFYNEQFF
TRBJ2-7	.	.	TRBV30	TGTGCCTGGGAAGGACAGAGCTACGAGCAGTACTTC	CAWEGQSYEQYF
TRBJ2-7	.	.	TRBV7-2	TGTGCCAGTCGACAGGGACTCTACGAGCAGTACTTC	CASRQGLYEQYF
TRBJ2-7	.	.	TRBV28	TGTGCCAGCAGTTCCCCAGAAGGGGCGCGGAACGAGCAGTACTTC	CASSSPEGARNEQYF
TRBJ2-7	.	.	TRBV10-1	TGCGCCAGCAGTGTGGGGGGCGCGACCTACGAGCAGTACTTC	CASSVGGATYEQYF
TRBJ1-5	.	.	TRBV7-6	TGTGCCAGCAGCTTAGGGACAGCCAACAATCAGCCCCAGCATTTT	CASSLGTANNQPQHF
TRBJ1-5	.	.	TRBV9	TGTGCCAGCGGACGCGATCAGCCCCAGCATTTT	CASGRDQPQHF
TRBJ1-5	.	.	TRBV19	TGTGCCAGTAGTAGCCGGGGGGCGACTAATCAGCCCCAGCATTTT	CASSSRGATNQPQHF
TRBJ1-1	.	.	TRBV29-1	TGCAGCGTTGTAGAGGTTAAAGCTTTCTTT	CSVVEVKAFF
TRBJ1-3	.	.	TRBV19	TGTGCCAGTAGTACAACGGGACGGCGATATTTT	CASSTTGRRYF
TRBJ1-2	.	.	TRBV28	TGTGCCAGCAGCACTACCGGGACTGAATCATATGGCTACACCTTC	CASSTTGTESYGYTF
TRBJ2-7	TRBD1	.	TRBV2	TGTGCCAGCAGGCCGGGACAGGGCGCCGGGGAGCAGTACTTC	CASRPGQGAGEQYF
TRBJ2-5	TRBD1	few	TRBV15	TGTGCCACCAGCAGAGATCAGGTGGGGACAGGGCGGGAGACCCAGTACTTC	CATSRDQVGTGRETQYF
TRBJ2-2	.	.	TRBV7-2	TGTGCCAGCAGCTTAGGGGCCACCGGGGAGCTGTTTTTT	CASSLGATGELFF
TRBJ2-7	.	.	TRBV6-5	TGTGCCAGCAGTTACTCCGGAGCTCTTAGCTCCGAGCAGTACTTC	CASSYSGALSSEQYF
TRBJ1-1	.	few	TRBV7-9	TGTGCCAGCAGCTTAGGAGGGGAAGCTTTCTTT	CASSLGGEAFF
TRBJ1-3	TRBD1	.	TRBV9	TGTGCCAGCAGCGCCATAAACAGGGGGGACACCATATATTTT	CASSAINRGDTIYF
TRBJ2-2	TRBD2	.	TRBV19	TGTGCCAGTAGTTGGCGGGGGGACACCCGGGAGCTGTTTTTT	CASSWRGDTRELFF
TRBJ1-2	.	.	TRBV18	TGTGCCAGCTCACCAAACCCGCTCCTCTATGGCTACACCTTC	CASSPNPLLYGYTF
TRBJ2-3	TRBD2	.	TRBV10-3	TGTGCCATCAGGGGCACTAGCGGGAGCACAGATACGCAGTATTTT	CAIRGTSGSTDTQYF